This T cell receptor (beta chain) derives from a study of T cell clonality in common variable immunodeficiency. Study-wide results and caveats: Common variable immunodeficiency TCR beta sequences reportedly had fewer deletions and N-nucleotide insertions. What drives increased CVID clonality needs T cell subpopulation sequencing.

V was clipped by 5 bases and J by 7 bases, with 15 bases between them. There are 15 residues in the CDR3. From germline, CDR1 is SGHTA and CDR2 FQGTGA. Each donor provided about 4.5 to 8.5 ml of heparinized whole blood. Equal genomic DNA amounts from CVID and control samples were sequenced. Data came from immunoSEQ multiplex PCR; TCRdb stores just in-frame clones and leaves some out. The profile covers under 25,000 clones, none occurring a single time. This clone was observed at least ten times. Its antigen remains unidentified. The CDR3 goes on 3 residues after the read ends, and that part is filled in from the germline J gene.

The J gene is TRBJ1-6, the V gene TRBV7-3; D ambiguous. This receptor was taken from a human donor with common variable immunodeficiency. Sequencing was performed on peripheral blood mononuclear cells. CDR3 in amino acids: CASSPWPSGNSPLHF. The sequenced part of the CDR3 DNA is TGTGCCAGCAGCCCCTGGCCATCGGGGAATTCACCC.